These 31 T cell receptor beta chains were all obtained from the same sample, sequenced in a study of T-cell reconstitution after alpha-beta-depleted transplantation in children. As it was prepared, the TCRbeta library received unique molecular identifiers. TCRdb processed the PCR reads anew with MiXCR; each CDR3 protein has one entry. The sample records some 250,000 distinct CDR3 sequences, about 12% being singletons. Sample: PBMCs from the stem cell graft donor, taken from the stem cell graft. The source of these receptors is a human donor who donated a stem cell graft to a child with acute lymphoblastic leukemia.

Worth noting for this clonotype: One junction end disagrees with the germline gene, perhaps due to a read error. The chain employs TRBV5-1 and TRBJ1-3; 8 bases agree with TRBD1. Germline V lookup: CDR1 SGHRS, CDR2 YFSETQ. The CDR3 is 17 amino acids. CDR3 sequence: CTSSSGQGPFSGNTIYF. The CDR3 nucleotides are TGCACCAGCAGCTCCGGACAGGGCCCTTTCTCTGGAAACACCATATATTTT.

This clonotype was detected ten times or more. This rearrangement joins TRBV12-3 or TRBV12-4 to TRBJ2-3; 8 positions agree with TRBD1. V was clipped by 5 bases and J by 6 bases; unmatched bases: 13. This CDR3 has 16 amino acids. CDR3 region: CASSPTGQVFKDTQYF. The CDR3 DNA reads TGTGCCAGCAGTCCAACGGGACAGGTTTTTAAGGATACGCAGTATTTT.

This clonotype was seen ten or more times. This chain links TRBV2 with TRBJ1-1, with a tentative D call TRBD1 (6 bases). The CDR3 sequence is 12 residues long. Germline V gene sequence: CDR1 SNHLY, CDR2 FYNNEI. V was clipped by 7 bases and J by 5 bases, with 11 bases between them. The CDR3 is CASKGGRTEAFF. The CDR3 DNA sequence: TGTGCCAGCAAAGGGGGGAGGACTGAAGCTTTCTTT.

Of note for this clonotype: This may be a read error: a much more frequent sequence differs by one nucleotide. This CDR3 reads CAISLTGDHERYF. The CDR3 nucleotides are TGTGCCATCAGCTTAACAGGGGACCACGAGCGGTACTTC. The V call is TRBV10-3, the J call TRBJ2-7; 7 positions agree with TRBD1. Germline CDR1 ENHRY, CDR2 SYGVKD. This CDR3 spans 13 amino acids.

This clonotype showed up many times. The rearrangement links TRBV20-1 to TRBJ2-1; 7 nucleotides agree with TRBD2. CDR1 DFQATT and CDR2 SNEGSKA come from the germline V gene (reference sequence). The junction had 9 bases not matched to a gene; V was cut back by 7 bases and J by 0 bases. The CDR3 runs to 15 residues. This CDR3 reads CSGPNGGSSYNEQFF. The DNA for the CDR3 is TGCAGTGGTCCGAACGGCGGGAGCTCCTACAATGAGCAGTTCTTC.

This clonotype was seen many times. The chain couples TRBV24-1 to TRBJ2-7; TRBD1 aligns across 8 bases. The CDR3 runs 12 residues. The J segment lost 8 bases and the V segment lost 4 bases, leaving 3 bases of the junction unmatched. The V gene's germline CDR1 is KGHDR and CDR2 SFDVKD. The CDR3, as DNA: TGTGCCACCAGTGACCGACAGGGGAAGCAGTACTTC. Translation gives CATSDRQGKQYF.

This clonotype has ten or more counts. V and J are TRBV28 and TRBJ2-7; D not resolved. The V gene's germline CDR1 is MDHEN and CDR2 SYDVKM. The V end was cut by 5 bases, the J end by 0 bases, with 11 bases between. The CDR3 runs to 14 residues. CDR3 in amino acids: CASSPHSSSYEQYF. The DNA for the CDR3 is TGTGCCAGCAGTCCCCACAGCAGCTCCTACGAGCAGTACTTC.

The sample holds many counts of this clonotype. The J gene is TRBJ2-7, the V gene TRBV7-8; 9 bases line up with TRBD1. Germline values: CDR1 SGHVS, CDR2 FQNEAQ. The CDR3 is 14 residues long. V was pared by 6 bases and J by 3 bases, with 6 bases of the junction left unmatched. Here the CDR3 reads CASRDPGQGYEQYF. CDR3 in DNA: TGTGCCAGCAGGGACCCGGGACAGGGCTACGAGCAGTACTTC. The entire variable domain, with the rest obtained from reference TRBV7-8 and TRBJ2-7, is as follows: GAGVSQSPRYKVAKRGQDVALRCDPISGHVSLFWYQQALGQGPEFLTYFQNEAQLDKSGLPSDRFFAERPEGSVSTLKIQRTQQEDSAVYLCASRDPGQGYEQYFGPGTRLTVT.

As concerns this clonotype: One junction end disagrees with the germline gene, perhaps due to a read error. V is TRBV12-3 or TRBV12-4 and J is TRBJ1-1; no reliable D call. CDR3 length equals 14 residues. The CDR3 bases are TGTGCCAGTAGTTTTGGGCCAGGAAACACTGAAGCTTTCTTT. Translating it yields CASSFGPGNTEAFF.

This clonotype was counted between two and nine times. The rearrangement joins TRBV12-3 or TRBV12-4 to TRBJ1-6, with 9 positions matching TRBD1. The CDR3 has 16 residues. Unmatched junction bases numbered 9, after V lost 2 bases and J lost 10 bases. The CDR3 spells CASSLTSGTGHSPLHF. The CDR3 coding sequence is TGTGCCAGCAGTTTAACTTCCGGGACAGGGCACTCACCCCTCCACTTT.

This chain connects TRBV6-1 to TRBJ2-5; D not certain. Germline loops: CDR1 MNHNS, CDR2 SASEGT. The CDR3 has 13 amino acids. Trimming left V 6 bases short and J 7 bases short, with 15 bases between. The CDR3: CASSASGPLTQYF. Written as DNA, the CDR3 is TGTGCCAGCAGCGCTTCCGGGCCCTTGACCCAGTACTTC.

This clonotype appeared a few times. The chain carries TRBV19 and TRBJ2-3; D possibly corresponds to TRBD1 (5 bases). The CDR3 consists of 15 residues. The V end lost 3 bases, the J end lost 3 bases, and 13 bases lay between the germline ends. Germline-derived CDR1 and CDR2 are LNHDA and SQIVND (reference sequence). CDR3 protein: CASSIFQGETDTQYF. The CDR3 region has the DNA TGTGCCAGTAGTATTTTTCAGGGCGAGACAGATACGCAGTATTTT.

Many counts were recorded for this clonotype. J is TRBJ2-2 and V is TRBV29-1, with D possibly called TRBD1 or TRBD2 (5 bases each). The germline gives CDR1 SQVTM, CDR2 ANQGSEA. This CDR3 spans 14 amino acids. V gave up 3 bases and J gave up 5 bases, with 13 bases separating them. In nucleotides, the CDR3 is TGCAGCGTTGATGAGGGGCTGGAGACCGGGGAGCTGTTTTTT. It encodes CSVDEGLETGELFF.

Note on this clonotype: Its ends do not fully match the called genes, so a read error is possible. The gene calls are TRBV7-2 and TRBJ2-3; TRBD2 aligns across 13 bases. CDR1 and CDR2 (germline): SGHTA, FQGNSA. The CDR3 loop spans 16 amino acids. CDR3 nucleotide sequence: TGTGCCAGTAGCTCCGGGACTAGCGGGGACACAGATACGCAGTATTTT. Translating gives CASSSGTSGDTDTQYF.

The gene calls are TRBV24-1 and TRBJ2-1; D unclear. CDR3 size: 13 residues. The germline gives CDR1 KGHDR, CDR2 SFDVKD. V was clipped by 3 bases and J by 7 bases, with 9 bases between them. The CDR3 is CATSDLSRNEQFF. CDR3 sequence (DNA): TGTGCCACCAGTGATCTATCCCGTAATGAGCAGTTCTTC.

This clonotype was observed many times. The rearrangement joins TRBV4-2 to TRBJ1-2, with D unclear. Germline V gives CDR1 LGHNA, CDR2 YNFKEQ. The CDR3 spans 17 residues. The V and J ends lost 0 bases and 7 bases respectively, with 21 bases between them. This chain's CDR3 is CASSQEGGGGNSGGYTF. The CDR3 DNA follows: TGTGCCAGCAGCCAAGAGGGAGGAGGCGGCAATTCGGGTGGCTACACCTTC.

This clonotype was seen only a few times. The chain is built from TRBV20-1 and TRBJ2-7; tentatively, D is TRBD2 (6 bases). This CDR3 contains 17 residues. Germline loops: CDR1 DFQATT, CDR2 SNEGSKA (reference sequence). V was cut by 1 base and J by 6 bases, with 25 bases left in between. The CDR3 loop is CSARGGKPGVPDLEQYF. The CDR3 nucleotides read TGCAGTGCTAGAGGCGGGAAGCCTGGCGTACCCGATCTCGAGCAGTACTTC.

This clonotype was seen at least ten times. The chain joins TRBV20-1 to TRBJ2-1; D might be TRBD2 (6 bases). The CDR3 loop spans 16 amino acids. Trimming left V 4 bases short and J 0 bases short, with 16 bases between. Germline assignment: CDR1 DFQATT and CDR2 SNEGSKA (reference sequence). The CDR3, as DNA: TGCAGTGCTACCGCCCGACGGGGGAGCTCCTACAATGAGCAGTTCTTC. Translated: CSATARRGSSYNEQFF.

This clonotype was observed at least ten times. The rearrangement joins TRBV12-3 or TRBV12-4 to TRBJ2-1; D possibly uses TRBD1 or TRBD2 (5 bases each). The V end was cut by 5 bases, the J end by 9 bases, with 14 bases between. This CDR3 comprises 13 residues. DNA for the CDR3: TGTGCCAGCAGTCGGGACGGTAAATTTGAGCAGTTCTTC. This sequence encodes CASSRDGKFEQFF.

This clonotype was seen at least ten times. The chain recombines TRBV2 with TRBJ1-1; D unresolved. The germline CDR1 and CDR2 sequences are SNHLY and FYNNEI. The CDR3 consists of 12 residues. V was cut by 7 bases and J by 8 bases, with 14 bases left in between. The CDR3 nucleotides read TGTGCCAGCATTATAAACCGGGCAGAAGCTTTCTTT. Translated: CASIINRAEAFF.

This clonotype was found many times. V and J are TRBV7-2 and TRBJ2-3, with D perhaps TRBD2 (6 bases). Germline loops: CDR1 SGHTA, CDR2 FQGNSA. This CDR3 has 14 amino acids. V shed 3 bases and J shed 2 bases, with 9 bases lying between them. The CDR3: CASSFAGPTDTQYF. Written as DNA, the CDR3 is TGTGCCAGCAGCTTTGCGGGACCCACAGATACGCAGTATTTT.

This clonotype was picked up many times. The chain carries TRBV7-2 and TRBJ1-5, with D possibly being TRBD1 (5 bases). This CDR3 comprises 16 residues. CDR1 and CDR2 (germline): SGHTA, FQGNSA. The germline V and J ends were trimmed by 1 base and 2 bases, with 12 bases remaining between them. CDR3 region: CASSLEGASGNQPQHF. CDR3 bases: TGTGCCAGCAGCTTAGAAGGGGCCAGTGGCAATCAGCCCCAGCATTTT.

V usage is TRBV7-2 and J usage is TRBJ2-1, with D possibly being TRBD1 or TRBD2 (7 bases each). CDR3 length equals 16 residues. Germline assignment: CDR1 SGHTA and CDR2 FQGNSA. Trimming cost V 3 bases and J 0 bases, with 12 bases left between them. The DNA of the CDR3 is TGTGCCAGCAGCTTTTCAGGGGGGGTCTCCTACAATGAGCAGTTCTTC. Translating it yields CASSFSGGVSYNEQFF.

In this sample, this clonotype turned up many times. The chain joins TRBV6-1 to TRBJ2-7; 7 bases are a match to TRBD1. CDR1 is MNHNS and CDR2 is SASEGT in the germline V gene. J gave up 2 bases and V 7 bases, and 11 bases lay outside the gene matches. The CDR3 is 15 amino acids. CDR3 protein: CASNREWDSTYEQYF. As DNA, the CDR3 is TGTGCCAGCAACAGAGAGTGGGACAGCACCTACGAGCAGTACTTC.

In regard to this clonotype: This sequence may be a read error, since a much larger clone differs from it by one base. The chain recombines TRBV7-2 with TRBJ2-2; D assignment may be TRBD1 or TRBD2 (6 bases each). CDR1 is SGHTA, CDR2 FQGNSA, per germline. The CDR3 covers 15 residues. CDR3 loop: CGSSLRRGDTGELFF. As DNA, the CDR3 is TGTGGCAGCAGCTTAAGGAGGGGGGACACCGGGGAGCTGTTTTTT.

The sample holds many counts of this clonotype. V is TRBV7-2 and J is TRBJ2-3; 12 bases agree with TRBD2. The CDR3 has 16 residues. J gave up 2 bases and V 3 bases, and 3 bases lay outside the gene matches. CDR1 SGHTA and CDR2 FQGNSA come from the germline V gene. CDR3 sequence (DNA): TGTGCCAGCAGCTTGGGACTAGCGGGTCCCACAGATACGCAGTATTTT. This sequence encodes CASSLGLAGPTDTQYF.

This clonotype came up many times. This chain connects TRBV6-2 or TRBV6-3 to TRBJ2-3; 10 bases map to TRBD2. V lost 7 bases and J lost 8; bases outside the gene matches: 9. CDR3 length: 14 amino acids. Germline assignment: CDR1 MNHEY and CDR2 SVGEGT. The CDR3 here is CASIEASGSTTQYF. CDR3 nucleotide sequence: TGTGCCAGCATCGAGGCTAGCGGGAGTACTACGCAGTATTTT.

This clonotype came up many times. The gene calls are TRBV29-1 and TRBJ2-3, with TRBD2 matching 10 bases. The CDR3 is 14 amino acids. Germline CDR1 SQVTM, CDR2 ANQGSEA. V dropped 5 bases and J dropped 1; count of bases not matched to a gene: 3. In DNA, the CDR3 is TGCAGCGTTTCCGGGACTAGCGGCACAGATACGCAGTATTTT. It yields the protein CSVSGTSGTDTQYF.

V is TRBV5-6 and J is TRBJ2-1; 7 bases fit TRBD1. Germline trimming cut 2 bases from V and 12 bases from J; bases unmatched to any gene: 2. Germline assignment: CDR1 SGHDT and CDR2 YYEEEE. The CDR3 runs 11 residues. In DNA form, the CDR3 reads TGTGCCAGCAGCTTAGACAGGGCGCAGTTCTTC. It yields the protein CASSLDRAQFF.

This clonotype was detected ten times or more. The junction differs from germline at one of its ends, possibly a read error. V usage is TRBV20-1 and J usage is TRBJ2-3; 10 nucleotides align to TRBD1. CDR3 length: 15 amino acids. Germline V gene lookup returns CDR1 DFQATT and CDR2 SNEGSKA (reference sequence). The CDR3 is CSARDRGRWTDTQYF. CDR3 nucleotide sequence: TGCAGTGCTCGAGACAGGGGGCGTTGGACAGATACGCAGTATTTT.

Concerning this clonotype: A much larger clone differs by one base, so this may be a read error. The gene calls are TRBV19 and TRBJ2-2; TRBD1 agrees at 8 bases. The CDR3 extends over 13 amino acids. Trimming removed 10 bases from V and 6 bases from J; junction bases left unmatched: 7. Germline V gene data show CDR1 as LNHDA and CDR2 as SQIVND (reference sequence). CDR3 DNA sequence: TGTGCCACTAGCCCACAGGGGGCCGGGGAGCTGTTTTTT. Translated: CATSPQGAGELFF.